Only a few counts were recorded for the clone carrying this T cell receptor (beta chain). This sample was taken from a study of blood T cells in healthy people across ages. Whole-study context: Researchers report that template switching captured about one barcoded beta molecule per two T cells.

Germline V gene lookup returns CDR1 DFQATT and CDR2 SNEGSKA (reference sequence). This CDR3 has 14 residues. Trimming left V 5 bases short and J 0 bases short, with 11 bases between. Primed by a sample-barcoded 5' primer and a J-beta primer mix, a second PCR proceeded for about 6 to 12 cycles. TCRdb reprocessed the 5' RACE reads with MiXCR, giving one entry per CDR3 protein. The sample has 1.8 million or so distinct CDR3 sequences; around 42% are singletons. The origin of this receptor is a human donor in good health. This chain links TRBV20-1 with TRBJ1-5; a weak D match, TRBD1 (6 bases). Source material: blood. The DNA for the CDR3 is TGCAGTGCTGGAAGACAGGCTAGCAATCAGCCCCAGCATTTT. It specifies CSAGRQASNQPQHF.